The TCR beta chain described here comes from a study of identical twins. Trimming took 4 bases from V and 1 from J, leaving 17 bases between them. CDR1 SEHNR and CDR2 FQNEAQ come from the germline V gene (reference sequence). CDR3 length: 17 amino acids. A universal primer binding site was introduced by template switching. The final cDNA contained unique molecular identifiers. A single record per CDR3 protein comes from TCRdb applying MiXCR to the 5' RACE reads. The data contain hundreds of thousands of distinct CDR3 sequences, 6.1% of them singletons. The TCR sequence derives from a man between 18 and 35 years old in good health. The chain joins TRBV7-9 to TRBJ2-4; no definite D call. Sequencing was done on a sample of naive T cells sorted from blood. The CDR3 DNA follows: TGTGCCAGCAGCTCCCCCTCCGGTTGGCGGGCCAAAAACATTCAGTACTTC. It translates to CASSSPSGWRAKNIQYF.